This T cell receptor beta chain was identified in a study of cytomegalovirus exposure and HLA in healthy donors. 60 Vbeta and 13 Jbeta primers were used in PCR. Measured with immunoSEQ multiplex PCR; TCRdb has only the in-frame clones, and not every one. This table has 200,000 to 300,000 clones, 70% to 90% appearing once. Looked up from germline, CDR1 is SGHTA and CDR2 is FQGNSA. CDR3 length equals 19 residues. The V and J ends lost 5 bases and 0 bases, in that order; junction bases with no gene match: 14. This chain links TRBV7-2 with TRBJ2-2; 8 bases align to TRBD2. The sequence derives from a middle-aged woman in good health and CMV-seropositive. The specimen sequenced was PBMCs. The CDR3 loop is CASSPQRVGRASNTGELFF. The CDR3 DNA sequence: TGTGCCAGCAGCCCCCAGCGAGTCGGGAGGGCTTCGAACACCGGGGAGCTGTTTTTT. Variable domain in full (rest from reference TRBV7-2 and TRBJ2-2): GAGVSQSPSNKVTEKGKDVELRCDPISGHTALYWYRQSLGQGLEFLIYFQGNSAPDKSGLPSDRFSAERTGGSVSTLTIQRTQQEDSAVYLCASSPQRVGRASNTGELFFGEGSRLTVL.